This T cell receptor beta chain is from a study of cytomegalovirus exposure and HLA in healthy donors. The overall study: In terms of ancestry, the Caucasian-associated cluster contained about 80% of the 300 to 400 genotyped donors.

About this clone: Its antigen remains unidentified.

Germline CDR1 and CDR2: KGHSH and LQKENI. The junction had 11 bases not matched to a gene; V was cut back by 2 bases and J by 17 bases. This CDR3 has 13 residues. While unrecorded immune exposures were likely, the donors were nominally healthy when sampled. Study findings and constraints: Later, an analysis showed that TCR beta chains associated with HLA were more clonally expanded than others that were equally common.

The PCR ran on 60 Vbeta and 13 Jbeta primers. Under the authors' procedure: Tens of millions of unique TCR beta chains, some 10 million of them shared, were counted by a later analysis. Repertoires were generated with immunoSEQ multiplex PCR, while TCRdb's copy carries only in-frame clones and drops some. V, J and clone size reflect that table, while D and trimming were determined from the DNA. This sample has some 150,000 clones, with about 83% found just once. V is TRBV18 and J is TRBJ1-4; 7 nucleotides line up with TRBD1. Sequencing input: PBMCs. The clonotype comes from a woman between 25 and 40 years old in good health and CMV-seronegative. This CDR3 reads CASSPIEGAEVFF. In DNA form, the CDR3 reads TGTGCCAGCTCACCAATTGAGGGGGCTGAAGTATTTTTT.